The 20 T cell receptor beta chains below come from one sample, sequenced in a study of Graves' ophthalmopathy and Graves' hyperthyroidism. Amplified TCR beta CDR3 regions were obtained using RNA transcripts as template. HTBI primers primed a first-round RT-PCR, and a second-round multiplex PCR followed. TCRdb reprocessed the multiplex PCR reads with MiXCR, giving one entry per CDR3 protein. The profile covers around 670,000 distinct CDR3 sequences, with roughly 40% appearing a single time and around 40% taken by the ten largest. Sequences were obtained from peripheral blood. These receptors were collected from an adult man with Graves' ophthalmopathy.

In this sample, this clonotype turned up once. J is TRBJ1-4 and V is TRBV10-3; TRBD1 is a possible D gene (5 bases). Germline loops: CDR1 ENHRY, CDR2 SYGVKD. CDR3 size: 13 residues. V gave up 1 base and J gave up 8 bases, with 8 bases separating them. This chain's CDR3 is CAISEYAGEKLFF. CDR3 coding DNA: TGTGCCATCAGTGAGTACGCAGGGGAAAAACTGTTTTTT.

Points on this clonotype: This clone may be a read error of a much larger clone one base away. V gene TRBV25-1 combines with J gene TRBJ2-7; 7 bases match TRBD2. CDR1 is MGHDK and CDR2 is SYGVNS in the germline V gene. CDR3 size: 15 residues. CDR3 region: CAGSENVGGQHEQYF. CDR3 DNA sequence: TGTGCCGGCAGTGAGAACGTGGGAGGGCAGCACGAGCAGTACTTC.

Here the CDR3 DNA reads TGTGCCAGCCGTACAGCGGGACAGTCACAGTACTTC. Its translation: CASRTAGQSQYF. The chain links TRBV7-9 to TRBJ2-7, with D possibly being TRBD1 or TRBD2 (7 bases each). CDR1 SEHNR and CDR2 FQNEAQ come from the germline V gene (reference sequence). There are 12 residues in the CDR3. The V gene lost 8 bases and the J gene lost 10 bases, with 18 bases spanning the gap.

V gene TRBV9 combines with J gene TRBJ1-6, with D possibly being TRBD1 (6 bases). The CDR3 has 14 amino acids. V dropped 4 bases and J dropped 9 bases, with 14 bases sitting between them. Germline assignment: CDR1 SGDLS and CDR2 YYNGEE. CDR3 loop: CASSLGGWGSPLHF. The CDR3 DNA reads TGTGCCAGCAGCCTAGGGGGTTGGGGTTCACCCCTCCACTTT.

This chain connects TRBV4-1 to TRBJ1-2; possibly TRBD1 for D (6 bases). CDR1 MGHRA and CDR2 YSYEKL come from the germline V gene. The V and J ends lost 1 base and 2 bases respectively, with 14 bases between them. CDR3 size: 16 residues. The CDR3 reads CASSQGWGADNYGYTF. As DNA, the CDR3 is TGCGCCAGCAGCCAAGGATGGGGGGCCGACAACTATGGCTACACCTTC.

This sequence joins TRBV24-1 and TRBJ2-6; D possibly matches TRBD1 or TRBD2 (5 bases each). Germline V CDR1 and CDR2: KGHDR, SFDVKD. This CDR3 spans 17 amino acids. Trimming removed 4 bases from V and 0 bases from J, with 12 bases in between. CDR3 region: CATSDIPGHSGANVLTF. The DNA of the CDR3 is TGTGCCACCAGTGACATACCGGGGCACTCTGGGGCCAACGTCCTGACTTTC.

A few counts support this clonotype. V and J are TRBV7-3 and TRBJ2-7; tentative D call: TRBD1 (6 bases). Trimming took 6 bases from V and 5 from J, leaving 17 bases between them. The CDR3 is 14 residues long. In germline, CDR1 is SGHTA, CDR2 FQGTGA. The CDR3 sequence is CASSLSSAGDEQYF. The CDR3 region has the DNA TGTGCCAGCAGTTTATCGTCGGCAGGGGACGAGCAGTACTTC.

Of note for this clonotype: This could be a read error, since a much larger clone is one nucleotide away. This chain links TRBV29-1 with TRBJ2-2; D ambiguous. Deletions cut 7 bases from V and 5 bases from J, with 8 bases between. The V gene's germline CDR1 is SQVTM and CDR2 ANQGSEA. The CDR3 runs to 11 residues. CDR3 protein: CSASRTGELFF. CDR3 nucleotides: TGCAGCGCTTCCCGGACCGGGGAGCTGTTTTTT.

Concerning this clonotype: A much bigger clone sits one base away, suggesting this may be a read error. V is TRBV7-9 and J is TRBJ2-7; D is undetermined. CDR3 length: 12 amino acids. CDR1 SEHNR and CDR2 FQNEAQ come from the germline V gene (reference sequence). The V end lost 5 bases, the J end lost 3 bases, and 8 bases lay between the germline ends. The CDR3 nucleotides are TGTGCCAGCAGCCGGGCAATCTACGAGCAGTACTTC. Translation: CASSRAIYEQYF.

This clonotype was recorded at least ten times. The V call is TRBV20-1, the J call TRBJ1-1; D not certain. Germline V gene lookup returns CDR1 DFQATT and CDR2 SNEGSKA (reference sequence). The CDR3 runs 12 residues. Trimming removed 3 bases from V and 2 bases from J, with 7 bases in between. This CDR3 is CSASSQNTEAFF. Written as DNA, the CDR3 is TGCAGTGCTAGTTCCCAAAACACTGAAGCTTTCTTT.

There are a few counts of this clonotype. The V call is TRBV14, the J call TRBJ2-7, with unresolved D. Trimming cost V 0 bases and J 2 bases, with 8 bases left between them. Looked up from germline, CDR1 is SGHDN and CDR2 is FVKESK. The CDR3 spans 14 residues. The CDR3 loop reads CASSQDRPPYEQYF. The CDR3 DNA reads as TGTGCCAGCAGCCAAGACAGGCCTCCCTACGAGCAGTACTTC.

The table lists this clonotype with many counts. The chain has TRBV20-1 and TRBJ2-7; D uncertain. CDR3 length equals 11 residues. The ends were cut back, 7 bases at V and 6 bases at J, with 13 bases in the middle. Looked up from germline, CDR1 is DFQATT and CDR2 is SNEGSKA (reference sequence). DNA for the CDR3: TGCAGTGTAAGCCGTTCTGTCGAGCAGTACTTC. The encoded protein is CSVSRSVEQYF.

J is TRBJ1-5 and V is TRBV7-9; possible D gene TRBD1, 5 bases. This CDR3 contains 17 residues. CDR1 is SEHNR and CDR2 is FQNEAQ in the germline V gene (reference sequence). Deletions cut 2 bases from V and 0 bases from J, with 14 bases between. The CDR3 bases are TGTGCCAGCAGCTTACAGGGAACAGGCGATAGCAATCAGCCCCAGCATTTT. Translating gives CASSLQGTGDSNQPQHF.

On this clonotype: A read error may explain this, as a much larger clone is one base away. The rearrangement joins TRBV20-1 to TRBJ1-2; a weak D match, TRBD1 (5 bases). V was cut by 5 bases and J by 8 bases, with 12 bases left in between. This CDR3 is built from 11 residues. CDR1 DFQATT and CDR2 SNEGSKA come from the germline V gene (reference sequence). The DNA of the CDR3 is TGCAGTGCTGGGGTGGGGGACGGCTACACCTTC. Residues: CSAGVGDGYTF.

The V gene is TRBV7-2, the J gene TRBJ2-5; perhaps TRBD1 as D (6 bases). CDR3 length: 14 residues. Trimming stripped 5 bases from V and 6 bases from J, with 16 bases between. Germline loops: CDR1 SGHTA, CDR2 FQGNSA. The CDR3 loop is CASSQRAGVKTQYF. The DNA of the CDR3 is TGTGCCAGCAGCCAAAGGGCAGGGGTGAAGACCCAGTACTTC.

This clonotype was seen a handful of times. The chain uses TRBV24-1 and TRBJ1-3; D is unresolved. V was clipped by 4 bases and J by 0 bases, with 12 bases between them. This CDR3 spans 16 amino acids. Germline loops: CDR1 KGHDR, CDR2 SFDVKD. CDR3 protein: CATSELKQRSGNTIYF. CDR3 in DNA: TGTGCCACCAGTGAACTGAAACAGCGCTCTGGAAACACCATATATTTT.

This clonotype was picked up many times. In nucleotides, the CDR3 is TGTGCCAGCAGCCCTAGGGGGGCGAATTACGAGCAGTACTTC. Translation gives CASSPRGANYEQYF. The chain has TRBV7-2 and TRBJ2-7; tentatively, D is TRBD1 or TRBD2 (6 bases each). Germline-derived CDR1 and CDR2 are SGHTA and FQGNSA. V dropped 5 bases and J dropped 4 bases, with 15 bases sitting between them. CDR3 size: 14 residues.

On this clonotype: A read error may produce the germline difference seen at one junction end. The chain uses TRBV10-1 and TRBJ1-5; perhaps TRBD1 as D (5 bases). The CDR3 loop spans 17 amino acids. The germline V gene has CDR1 WNHNN and CDR2 SYGVQD (reference sequence). The CDR3 is CASSEVAGYDSNQPQHF. The CDR3 coding sequence is TGTGCCAGCAGTGAAGTGGCAGGGTATGATAGCAATCAGCCCCAGCATTTT.

This clonotype turned up a few times. This rearrangement joins TRBV24-1 to TRBJ1-5, with 10 bases aligning to TRBD1. CDR1 and CDR2 from the germline V gene are KGHDR and SFDVKD. The CDR3 has 14 amino acids. Trimming took 11 bases from V and 7 from J; bases not matched to a gene: 10. The DNA for the CDR3 is TGTGCCAGCAGCCGAGGGACAGGGGAGCAGCCCCAGCATTTT. Its protein is CASSRGTGEQPQHF.

The table lists this clonotype with many counts. The J gene is TRBJ2-7, the V gene TRBV24-1; TRBD2 agrees at 7 bases. V gave up 4 bases and J gave up 8 bases; unmatched junction bases: 16. CDR3 length: 16 amino acids. CDR1 is KGHDR and CDR2 is SFDVKD in the germline V gene. CDR3 sequence: CATSDPRGAGASQQYF. The CDR3 coding sequence is TGTGCCACCAGTGACCCCCGAGGGGCGGGAGCTTCCCAGCAGTACTTC.